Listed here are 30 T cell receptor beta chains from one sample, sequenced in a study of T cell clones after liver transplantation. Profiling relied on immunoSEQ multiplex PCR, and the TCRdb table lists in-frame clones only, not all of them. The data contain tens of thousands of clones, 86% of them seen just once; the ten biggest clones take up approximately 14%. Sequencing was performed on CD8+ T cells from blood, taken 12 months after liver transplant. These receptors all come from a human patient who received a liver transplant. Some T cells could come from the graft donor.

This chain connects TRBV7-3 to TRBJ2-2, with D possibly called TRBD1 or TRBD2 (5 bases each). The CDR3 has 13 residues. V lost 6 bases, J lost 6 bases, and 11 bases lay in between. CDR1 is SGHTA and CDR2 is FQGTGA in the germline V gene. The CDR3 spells CASSNTGPGELFF. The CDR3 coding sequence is TGTGCCAGCAGTAACACGGGGCCCGGGGAGCTGTTTTTT.

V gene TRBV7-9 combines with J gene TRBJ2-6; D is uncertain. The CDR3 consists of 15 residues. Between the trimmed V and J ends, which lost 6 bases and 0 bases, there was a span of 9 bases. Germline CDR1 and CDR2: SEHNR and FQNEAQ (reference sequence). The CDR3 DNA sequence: TGTGCCAGCAGTCCCCCGGTCTCTGGGGCCAACGTCCTGACTTTC. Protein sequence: CASSPPVSGANVLTF.

The CDR3 reads CASSLSLGAFANTGELFF. CDR3 nucleotide sequence: TGCGCCAGCAGCCTATCCTTAGGGGCCTTCGCGAACACCGGGGAGCTGTTTTTT. J is TRBJ2-2 and V is TRBV4-1; maybe TRBD1 (5 bases). The V gene lost 4 bases and the J gene lost 0 bases, with 18 bases spanning the gap. This CDR3 spans 18 amino acids. The germline V gene encodes CDR1 MGHRA and CDR2 YSYEKL.

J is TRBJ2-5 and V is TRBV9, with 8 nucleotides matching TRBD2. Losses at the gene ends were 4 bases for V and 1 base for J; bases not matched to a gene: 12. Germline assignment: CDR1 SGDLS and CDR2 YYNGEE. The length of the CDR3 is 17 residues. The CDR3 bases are TGTGCCAGCAGCCCTTACGGGGGGGAGGGAGTCCAAGAGACCCAGTACTTC. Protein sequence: CASSPYGGEGVQETQYF.

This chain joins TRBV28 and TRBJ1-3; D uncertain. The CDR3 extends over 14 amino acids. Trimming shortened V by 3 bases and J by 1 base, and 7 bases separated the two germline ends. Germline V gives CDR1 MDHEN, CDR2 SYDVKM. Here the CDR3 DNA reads TGTGCCAGCAGTTTCGAGGGTTCTGGAAACACCATATATTTT. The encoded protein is CASSFEGSGNTIYF.

The CDR3, as DNA: TGTGCCAGCAGCGTAGGGTCAGGGAAAGGAGACACCATATATTTT. This translates into CASSVGSGKGDTIYF. The chain is built from TRBV9 and TRBJ1-3; perhaps TRBD1 as D (5 bases). V was pared by 0 bases and J by 8 bases, with 15 bases between. The CDR3 totals 15 residues. The germline gives CDR1 SGDLS, CDR2 YYNGEE.

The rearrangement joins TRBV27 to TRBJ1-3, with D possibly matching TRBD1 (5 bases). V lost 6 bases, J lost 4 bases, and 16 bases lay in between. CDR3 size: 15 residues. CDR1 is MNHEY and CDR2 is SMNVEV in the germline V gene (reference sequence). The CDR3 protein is CASSQGGVLGNTIYF. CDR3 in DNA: TGTGCCAGCAGCCAGGGAGGAGTCCTCGGAAACACCATATATTTT.

The CDR3 DNA reads as TGTGCCAGCAGCCGGACAGGGTACAACGGGGAGCTGTTTTTT. As protein: CASSRTGYNGELFF. This chain connects TRBV7-3 to TRBJ2-2, with TRBD1 identical over 8 bases. CDR3 length: 14 amino acids. Germline trimming cut 5 bases from V and 7 bases from J; bases unmatched to any gene: 6. The germline CDR1 and CDR2 sequences are SGHTA and FQGTGA.

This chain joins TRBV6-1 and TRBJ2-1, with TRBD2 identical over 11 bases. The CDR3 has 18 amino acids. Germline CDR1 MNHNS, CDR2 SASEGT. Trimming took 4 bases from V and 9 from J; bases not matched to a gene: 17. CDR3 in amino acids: CASSGPGTSGAEMGEQFF. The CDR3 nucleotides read TGTGCCAGCAGTGGGCCCGGGACTAGCGGCGCGGAGATGGGTGAGCAGTTCTTC.

This chain's CDR3 is CASSSLAGPSYNEQFF. In DNA, the CDR3 is TGTGCCAGCAGCTCATTAGCGGGGCCCTCCTACAATGAGCAGTTCTTC. The chain couples TRBV7-9 to TRBJ2-1, with 8 positions matching TRBD2. The germline gives CDR1 SEHNR, CDR2 FQNEAQ (reference sequence). The CDR3 extends over 16 amino acids. V was clipped by 4 bases and J by 0 bases; unmatched bases: 5.

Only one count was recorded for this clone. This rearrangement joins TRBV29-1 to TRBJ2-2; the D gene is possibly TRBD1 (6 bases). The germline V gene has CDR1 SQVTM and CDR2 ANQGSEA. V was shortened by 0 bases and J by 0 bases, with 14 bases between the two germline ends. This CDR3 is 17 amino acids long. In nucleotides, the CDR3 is TGCAGCGTTGAAGATCTAACAGGGAATCCGAACACCGGGGAGCTGTTTTTT. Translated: CSVEDLTGNPNTGELFF.

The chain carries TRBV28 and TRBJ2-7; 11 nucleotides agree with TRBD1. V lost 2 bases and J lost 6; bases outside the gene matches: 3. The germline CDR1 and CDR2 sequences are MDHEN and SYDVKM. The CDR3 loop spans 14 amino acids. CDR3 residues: CASSLKGTGGEQYF. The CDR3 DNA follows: TGTGCCAGCAGTTTAAAAGGGACAGGGGGCGAGCAGTACTTC.

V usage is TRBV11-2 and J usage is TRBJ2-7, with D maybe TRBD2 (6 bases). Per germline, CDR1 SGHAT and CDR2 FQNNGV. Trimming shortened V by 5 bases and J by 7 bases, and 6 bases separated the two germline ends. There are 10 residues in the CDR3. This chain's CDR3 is CASSGGEQYF. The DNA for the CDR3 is TGTGCCAGCAGCGGGGGGGAGCAGTACTTC. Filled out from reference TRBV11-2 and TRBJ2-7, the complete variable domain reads EAGVAQSPRYKIIEKRQSVAFWCNPISGHATLYWYQQILGQGPKLLIQFQNNGVVDDSQLPKDRFSAERLKGVDSTLKIQPAKLEDSAVYLCASSGGEQYFGPGTRLTVT.

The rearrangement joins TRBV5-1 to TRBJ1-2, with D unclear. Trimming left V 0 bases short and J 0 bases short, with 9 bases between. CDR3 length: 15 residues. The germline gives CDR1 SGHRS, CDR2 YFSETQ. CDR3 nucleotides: TGCGCCAGCAGCTTGGCCGAATATCCTAACTATGGCTACACCTTC. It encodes CASSLAEYPNYGYTF.

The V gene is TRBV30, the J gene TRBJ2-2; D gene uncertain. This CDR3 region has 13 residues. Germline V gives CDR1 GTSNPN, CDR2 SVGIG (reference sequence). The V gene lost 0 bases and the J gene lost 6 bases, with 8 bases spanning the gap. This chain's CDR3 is CAWSVADPGELFF. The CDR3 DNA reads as TGTGCCTGGAGTGTAGCCGACCCCGGGGAGCTGTTTTTT.

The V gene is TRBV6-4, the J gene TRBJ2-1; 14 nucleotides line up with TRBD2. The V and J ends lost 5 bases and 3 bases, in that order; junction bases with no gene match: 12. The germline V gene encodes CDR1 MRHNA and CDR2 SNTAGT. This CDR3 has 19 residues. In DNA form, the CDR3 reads TGTGCCAGCAGTAAGCGACCGGGACTAGCGGGAGTTCGCTACAATGAGCAGTTCTTC. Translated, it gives CASSKRPGLAGVRYNEQFF.

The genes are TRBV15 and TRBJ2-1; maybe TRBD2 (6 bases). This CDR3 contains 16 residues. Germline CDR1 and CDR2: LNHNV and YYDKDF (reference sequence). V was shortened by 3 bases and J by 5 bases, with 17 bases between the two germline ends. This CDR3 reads CATSRRDLFLNNEQFF. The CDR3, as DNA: TGTGCCACCAGCAGGAGGGACTTGTTTCTGAACAATGAGCAGTTCTTC. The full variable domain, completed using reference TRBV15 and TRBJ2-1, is DAMVIQNPRYQVTQFGKPVTLSCSQTLNHNVMYWYQQKSSQAPKLLFHYYDKDFNNEADTPDNFQSRRPNTSFCFLDIRSPGLGDTAMYLCATSRRDLFLNNEQFFGPGTRLTVL.

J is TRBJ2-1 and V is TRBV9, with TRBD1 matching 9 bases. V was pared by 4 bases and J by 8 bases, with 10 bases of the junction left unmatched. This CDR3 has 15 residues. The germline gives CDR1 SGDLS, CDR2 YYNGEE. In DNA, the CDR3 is TGTGCCAGCAGCACTACAGGGGGCTGGGGGTATGAGCAGTTCTTC. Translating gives CASSTTGGWGYEQFF.

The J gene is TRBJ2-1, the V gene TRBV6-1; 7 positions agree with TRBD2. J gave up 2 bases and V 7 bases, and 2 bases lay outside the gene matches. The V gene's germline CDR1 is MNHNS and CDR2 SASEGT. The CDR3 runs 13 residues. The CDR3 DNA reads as TGTGCCAGCAAACTAGCGACCTACAATGAGCAGTTCTTC. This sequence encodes CASKLATYNEQFF.

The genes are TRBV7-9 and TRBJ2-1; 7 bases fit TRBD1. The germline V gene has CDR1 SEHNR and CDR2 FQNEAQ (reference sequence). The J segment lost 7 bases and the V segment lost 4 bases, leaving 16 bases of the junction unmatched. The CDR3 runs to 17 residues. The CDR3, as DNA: TGTGCCAGCAGCTCCCCCTCAAGAGCAGGGGGTAGGAATGAGCAGTTCTTC. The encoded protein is CASSSPSRAGGRNEQFF.

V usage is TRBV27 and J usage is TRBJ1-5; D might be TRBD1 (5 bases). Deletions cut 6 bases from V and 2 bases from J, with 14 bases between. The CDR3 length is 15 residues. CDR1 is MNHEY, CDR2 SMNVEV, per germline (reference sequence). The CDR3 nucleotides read TGTGCCAGCAGAGATCAGGGAATGGGCAATCAGCCCCAGCATTTT. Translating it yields CASRDQGMGNQPQHF.

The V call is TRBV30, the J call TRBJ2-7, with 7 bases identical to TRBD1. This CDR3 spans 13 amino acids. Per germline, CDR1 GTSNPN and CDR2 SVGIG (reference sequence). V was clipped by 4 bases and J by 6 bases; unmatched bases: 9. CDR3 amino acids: CAWNPGGISEQYF. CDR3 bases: TGTGCCTGGAACCCAGGGGGTATTTCCGAGCAGTACTTC.

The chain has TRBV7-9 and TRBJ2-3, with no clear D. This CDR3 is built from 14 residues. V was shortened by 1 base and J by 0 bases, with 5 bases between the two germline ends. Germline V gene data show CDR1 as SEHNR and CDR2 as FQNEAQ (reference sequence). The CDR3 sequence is CASSLGYSTDTQYF. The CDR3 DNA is TGTGCCAGCAGCTTAGGTTATAGCACAGATACGCAGTATTTT.

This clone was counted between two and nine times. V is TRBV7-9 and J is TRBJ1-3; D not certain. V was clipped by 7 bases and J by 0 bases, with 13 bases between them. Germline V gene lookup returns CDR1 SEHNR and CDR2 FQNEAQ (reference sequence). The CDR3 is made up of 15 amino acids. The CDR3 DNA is TGTGCCAGCAACCTGGACGGACCCTCTGGAAACACCATATATTTT. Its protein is CASNLDGPSGNTIYF.

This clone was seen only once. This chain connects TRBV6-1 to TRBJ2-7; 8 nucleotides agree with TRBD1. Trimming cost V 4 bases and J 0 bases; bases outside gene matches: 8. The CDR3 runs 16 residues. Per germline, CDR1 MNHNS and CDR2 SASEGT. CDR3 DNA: TGTGCCAGCAGTGCCCTACGGACAGGGAGCTCCTACGAGCAGTACTTC. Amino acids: CASSALRTGSSYEQYF.

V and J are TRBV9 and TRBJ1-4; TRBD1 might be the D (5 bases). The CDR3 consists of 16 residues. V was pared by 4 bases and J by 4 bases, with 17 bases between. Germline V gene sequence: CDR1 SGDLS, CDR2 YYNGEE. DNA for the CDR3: TGTGCCAGCAGCCCCAATGAGGGACTCAATAATGAAAAACTGTTTTTT. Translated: CASSPNEGLNNEKLFF.

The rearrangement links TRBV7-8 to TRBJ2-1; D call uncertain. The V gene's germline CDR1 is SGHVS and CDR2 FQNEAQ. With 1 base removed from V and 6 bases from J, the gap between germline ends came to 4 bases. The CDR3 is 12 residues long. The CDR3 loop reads CASSLGRNEQFF. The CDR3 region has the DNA TGTGCCAGCAGCTTAGGGCGCAATGAGCAGTTCTTC.

The CDR3 is CASILGTTEAFF. The CDR3 nucleotides are TGTGCCAGTATCCTAGGGACAACTGAAGCTTTCTTT. The rearrangement links TRBV19 to TRBJ1-1, with TRBD1 as a possible D gene (6 bases). Trimming removed 7 bases from V and 5 bases from J, with 11 bases in between. This CDR3 is 12 amino acids long. CDR1 LNHDA and CDR2 SQIVND come from the germline V gene (reference sequence).

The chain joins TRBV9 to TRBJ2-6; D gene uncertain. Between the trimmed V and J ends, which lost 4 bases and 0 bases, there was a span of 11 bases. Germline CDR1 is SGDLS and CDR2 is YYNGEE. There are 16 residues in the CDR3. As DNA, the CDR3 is TGTGCCAGCAGCATCGGACGGAACTCTGGGGCCAACGTCCTGACTTTC. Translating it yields CASSIGRNSGANVLTF.

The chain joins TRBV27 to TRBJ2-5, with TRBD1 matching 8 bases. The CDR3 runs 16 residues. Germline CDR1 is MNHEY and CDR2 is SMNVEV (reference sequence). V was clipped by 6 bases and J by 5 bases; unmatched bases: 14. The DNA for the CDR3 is TGTGCCAGCAGGCAAACCCGGACAGGGTCGGTTGAGACCCAGTACTTC. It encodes CASRQTRTGSVETQYF.